These 5 T cell receptor beta chains share one sample of origin, sequenced in a study of CD8 T cells in Susac syndrome. Random hexamers primed reverse transcription of 0.5 to 1 ug RNA. Each CDR3 protein gets one entry after TCRdb re-called the immunoSEQ multiplex PCR reads with MiXCR. The sample records some 120,000 distinct CDR3 sequences, roughly 91% being singletons. Source material: CD4+ T cells from PBMCs. These TCRs come from a human donor in good health.

The chain recombines TRBV7-9 with TRBJ2-1; D not certain. The CDR3 runs 17 residues. Germline V gives CDR1 SEHNR, CDR2 FQNEAQ (reference sequence). V shed 4 bases and J shed 6 bases, with 22 bases lying between them. CDR3 DNA sequence: TGTGCCAGCAGCTACCCTACTCGGGCATATACGGGCAATGAGCAGTTCTTC. It encodes CASSYPTRAYTGNEQFF. Full variable domain (outside the CDR3, taken from reference TRBV7-9 and TRBJ2-1): DTGVSQNPRHKITKRGQNVTFRCDPISEHNRLYWYRQTLGQGPEFLTYFQNEAQLEKSRLLSDRFSAERPKGSFSTLEIQRTEQGDSAMYLCASSYPTRAYTGNEQFFGPGTRLTVL.

The chain carries TRBV6-2 or TRBV6-3 and TRBJ2-7; D is unclear. The germline V gene encodes CDR1 MNHEY and CDR2 SVGEGT. The germline V and J ends were trimmed by 6 bases and 0 bases, with 21 bases remaining between them. This CDR3 has 17 amino acids. The CDR3 DNA reads TGTGCCAGCAGCCGATTAGAAGACATATCGAGCTCCTACGAGCAGTACTTC. Protein: CASSRLEDISSSYEQYF.

V usage is TRBV20-1 and J usage is TRBJ2-3; 12 positions agree with TRBD2. V shed 0 bases, J shed 4 bases, and the junction held 5 bases outside the gene matches. Per germline, CDR1 DFQATT and CDR2 SNEGSKA (reference sequence). This CDR3 is built from 16 residues. CDR3 region: CSAREETSGSPDTQYF. The CDR3 DNA sequence: TGCAGTGCTAGAGAGGAGACTAGCGGGAGCCCAGATACGCAGTATTTT.

This chain connects TRBV4-3 to TRBJ2-3; D gene uncertain. The CDR3 consists of 15 residues. The germline V gene has CDR1 LGHNA and CDR2 YSLEER. The germline V and J ends were trimmed by 0 bases and 6 bases, with 13 bases remaining between them. For the CDR3, the DNA is TGCGCCAGCAGCCAAGAATCGACCAGAAGTGATACGCAGTATTTT. Translation gives CASSQESTRSDTQYF.

The genes are TRBV7-3 and TRBJ2-7, with D unclear. This CDR3 contains 13 residues. Germline values: CDR1 SGHTA, CDR2 FQGTGA. V was clipped by 0 bases and J by 5 bases, with 8 bases between them. The CDR3: CASSLTADHEQYF. The CDR3 DNA reads TGTGCCAGCAGCTTAACGGCGGATCACGAGCAGTACTTC.